The 28 T cell receptor beta chains below were found in one sample sequenced in a study of post-analysis software for immune sequencing data. Tagging with unique molecular identifiers was a feature of the TCR beta cDNA libraries. Each CDR3 protein is one row after TCRdb ran MiXCR on the PCR reads. The table shows about 160,000 distinct CDR3 sequences, with under 40% occurring only once. Sequencing was performed on blood, taken after autologous hematopoietic stem cell transplantation. All receptors come from a girl aged 5 to 17 with multiple sclerosis.

This chain uses TRBV28 with TRBJ2-7, with 15 bases lining up with TRBD2. Germline V gene lookup returns CDR1 MDHEN and CDR2 SYDVKM. The junction had 4 bases not matched to a gene; V was cut back by 6 bases and J by 1 base. This CDR3 comprises 16 residues. The CDR3: CASSRGLAGGSYEQYF. CDR3 DNA sequence: TGTGCCAGCAGCCGCGGACTAGCGGGAGGGTCCTACGAGCAGTACTTC.

This clonotype was seen more than once but under ten times. CDR3: CASSSQTSGRLETQYF. The CDR3 coding sequence is TGTGCCAGCAGTTCCCAGACTAGCGGGAGGCTAGAGACCCAGTACTTC. V is TRBV27 and J is TRBJ2-5; 13 nucleotides match TRBD2. CDR1 MNHEY and CDR2 SMNVEV come from the germline V gene (reference sequence). J was trimmed by 4 bases and V by 4 bases; bases with no gene match: 6. The CDR3 is 16 amino acids.

V and J are TRBV6-9 and TRBJ1-2; D remains ambiguous. Between the trimmed V and J ends, which lost 8 bases and 0 bases, there was a span of 13 bases. Germline V CDR1 and CDR2: MNHGY, SVAAGI. The CDR3 is 14 residues long. Written as DNA, the CDR3 is TGTGCCAGCGCGGGCGGTGCCGCTAACTATGGCTACACCTTC. It specifies CASAGGAANYGYTF.

This sequence joins TRBV6-5 and TRBJ2-3; 9 bases map to TRBD1. The CDR3 covers 17 residues. V dropped 4 bases and J dropped 3; count of bases not matched to a gene: 11. Germline-derived CDR1 and CDR2 are MNHEY and SVGAGI. The CDR3 DNA follows: TGTGCCAGCAGTTCCCTAGGACAGGGGATTAGAACAGATACGCAGTATTTT. Translated: CASSSLGQGIRTDTQYF.

V is TRBV28 and J is TRBJ1-6; perhaps TRBD1 as D (5 bases). V was cut by 6 bases and J by 7 bases, with 13 bases left in between. Germline CDR1 MDHEN, CDR2 SYDVKM. CDR3 size: 14 residues. Here the CDR3 DNA reads TGTGCCAGCAGGGCTAAGGGGCGAAATTCACCCCTCCACTTT. Its translation: CASRAKGRNSPLHF.

The chain uses TRBV5-6 and TRBJ2-5; TRBD2 aligns across 9 bases. CDR1 and CDR2 from the germline V gene are SGHDT and YYEEEE. The V segment lost 1 base and the J segment 3 bases; nucleotides outside the gene matches: 7. The CDR3 is 16 residues long. This CDR3 is CASSLLGGRGEETQYF. The CDR3 DNA sequence: TGTGCCAGCAGCTTGTTGGGCGGGAGGGGAGAAGAGACCCAGTACTTC.

This clonotype was counted ten times or more. The J gene is TRBJ1-2, the V gene TRBV5-1; D unclear. The CDR3 extends over 13 amino acids. CDR1 SGHRS and CDR2 YFSETQ come from the germline V gene. The V end lost 0 bases, the J end lost 0 bases, and 3 bases lay between the germline ends. The CDR3 loop is CASSLAANYGYTF. CDR3 nucleotide sequence: TGCGCCAGCAGCTTGGCTGCTAACTATGGCTACACCTTC. Full variable domain (missing parts from reference TRBV5-1 and TRBJ1-2): KAGVTQTPRYLIKTRGQQVTLSCSPISGHRSVSWYQQTPGQGLQFLFEYFSETQRNKGNFPGRFSGRQFSNSRSEMNVSTLELGDSALYLCASSLAANYGYTFGSGTRLTVV.

The chain joins TRBV6-1 to TRBJ1-2, with TRBD1 as a possible D gene (5 bases). Germline V gene data show CDR1 as MNHNS and CDR2 as SASEGT. V dropped 4 bases and J dropped 1 base, with 10 bases sitting between them. The length of the CDR3 is 14 residues. CDR3 protein: CASSVGQGNYGYTF. The CDR3 region has the DNA TGTGCCAGCAGTGTTGGGCAGGGTAACTATGGCTACACCTTC.

The V call is TRBV6-1, the J call TRBJ2-5, with 9 nucleotides matching TRBD1. CDR3 length: 16 amino acids. Trimming took 2 bases from V and 4 from J; bases not matched to a gene: 8. Germline V gene sequence: CDR1 MNHNS, CDR2 SASEGT. CDR3 DNA: TGTGCCAGCAGTGAATTTTCGGGGACAGGGTCAGAGACCCAGTACTTC. It translates to CASSEFSGTGSETQYF.

The V call is TRBV20-1, the J call TRBJ2-4; D may match TRBD1 or TRBD2 (5 bases each). V lost 3 bases, J lost 13 bases, and 28 bases lay in between. The CDR3 loop spans 16 amino acids. The germline V gene has CDR1 DFQATT and CDR2 SNEGSKA (reference sequence). CDR3 sequence: CSASSFGATNSYEQYF. CDR3 bases: TGCAGTGCTAGTTCGTTCGGGGCCACAAACTCCTATGAGCAGTACTTC.

This clonotype turned up a few times. The chain joins TRBV11-3 to TRBJ2-7, with 8 bases fitting TRBD1. This CDR3 comprises 13 residues. The ends lost 3 bases at V and 4 bases at J; junction bases unmatched: 2. Per germline, CDR1 SGHNT and CDR2 YENEEA. The CDR3 region has the DNA TGTGCCAGCAGCTTTCGGACAGGGTACGAGCAGTACTTC. Encoded protein: CASSFRTGYEQYF.

The sample holds a few counts of this clonotype. This chain joins TRBV18 and TRBJ2-7; D may be TRBD2 (5 bases). Between the trimmed V and J ends, which lost 5 bases and 3 bases, there was a span of 14 bases. Germline loops: CDR1 KGHSH, CDR2 LQKENI. This CDR3 spans 14 amino acids. The CDR3 coding sequence is TGTGCCAGCTCAGAGACGGCGGGCGGCTACGAGCAGTACTTC. Translating gives CASSETAGGYEQYF. The full variable domain, its missing parts supplied by reference TRBV18 and TRBJ2-7, is NAGVMQNPRHLVRRRGQEARLRCSPMKGHSHVYWYRQLPEEGLKFMVYLQKENIIDESGMPKERFSAEFPKEGPSILRIQQVVRGDSAAYFCASSETAGGYEQYFGPGTRLTVT.

This clonotype showed up just a few times. A much more abundant neighbour one base away suggests this may be a read error. This sequence joins TRBV5-1 and TRBJ2-5; no clear D. Trimming took off 0 bases at V and 11 bases at J, with 17 bases between the two ends. The CDR3 covers 14 residues. CDR1 and CDR2 (germline): SGHRS, YFSETQ. In DNA, the CDR3 is TGCGCCAGCAGCTTGGATATGGGAACCAATGAGCAGTACTTC. Translating it yields CASSLDMGTNEQYF.

This chain joins TRBV15 and TRBJ1-5; D possibly corresponds to TRBD1 (5 bases). Germline CDR1 and CDR2: LNHNV and YYDKDF (reference sequence). There are 15 residues in the CDR3. The germline V and J ends were trimmed by 0 bases and 9 bases, with 15 bases remaining between them. The CDR3 nucleotides are TGTGCCACCAGCAGAGATGGTTGGGGCGTCCCGCCCCAGCATTTT. Amino acids: CATSRDGWGVPPQHF.

On this clonotype: The junction and the germline gene differ at one end; a read error may be behind it. The V gene is TRBV19, the J gene TRBJ1-2; 7 nucleotides align to TRBD1. The germline V gene has CDR1 LNHDA and CDR2 SQIVND (reference sequence). The CDR3 is made up of 14 amino acids. The CDR3 reads CASTYSGTAYGYTF. The CDR3 nucleotides read TGTGCCAGTACCTATTCCGGGACAGCTTATGGTTACACCTTC.

This clonotype was observed a handful of times. The chain combines TRBV5-6 with TRBJ2-1, with 10 bases that match TRBD2. With 4 bases clipped from V and 8 bases from J, the junction kept 18 bases outside the gene matches. CDR1 SGHDT and CDR2 YYEEEE come from the germline V gene. This CDR3 comprises 18 residues. CDR3 DNA: TGTGCCAGCAGCCTCGGGACAGCCTGGGCTAGCGGGAGCGATGAGCAGTTCTTC. Amino acids: CASSLGTAWASGSDEQFF.

This clonotype was recorded at least ten times. This chain joins TRBV29-1 and TRBJ2-7; D may be TRBD1 or TRBD2 (5 bases each). Trimming left V 3 bases short and J 0 bases short, with 9 bases between. The CDR3 has 13 residues. Germline CDR1 is SQVTM and CDR2 is ANQGSEA. Here the CDR3 DNA reads TGCAGCGTTGAGGGGGTTAACTCCTACGAGCAGTACTTC. Amino acids: CSVEGVNSYEQYF.

In this sample, this clonotype turned up a few times. V gene TRBV6-6 combines with J gene TRBJ1-4; D not certain. The CDR3 sequence is 15 residues long. V was clipped by 0 bases and J by 5 bases, with 10 bases between them. The germline gives CDR1 MNHNY, CDR2 SVGAGI (reference sequence). Here the CDR3 reads CASSYSSVLNEKLFF. The CDR3 DNA reads TGTGCCAGCAGTTACTCTTCCGTATTAAATGAAAAACTGTTTTTT.

The genes are TRBV3-1 and TRBJ1-1; no definite D call. This CDR3 has 15 amino acids. Trimming left V 1 base short and J 3 bases short, with 12 bases between. CDR1 LGHDT and CDR2 YNNKEL come from the germline V gene (reference sequence). CDR3 region: CASSQGGARDTEAFF. For the CDR3, the DNA is TGTGCCAGCAGCCAAGGCGGCGCACGGGACACTGAAGCTTTCTTT.

CDR3 protein: CSARGPPGESLNSYNEQFF. The CDR3 DNA sequence: TGCAGTGCTAGAGGGCCTCCGGGAGAGTCCTTAAACTCCTACAATGAGCAGTTCTTC. The chain joins TRBV20-1 to TRBJ2-1; TRBD2 might be the D (6 bases). The length of the CDR3 is 19 residues. The V gene lost 1 base and the J gene lost 0 bases, with 22 bases spanning the gap. Germline lookup yields CDR1 DFQATT and CDR2 SNEGSKA (reference sequence).

This clonotype has a handful of counts. V gene TRBV29-1 combines with J gene TRBJ2-7; D is unclear. This CDR3 has 13 residues. The V end lost 5 bases, the J end lost 0 bases, and 11 bases lay between the germline ends. Germline lookup yields CDR1 SQVTM and CDR2 ANQGSEA. The CDR3 here is CSVRRDHSYEQYF. CDR3 sequence (DNA): TGCAGCGTTCGCCGAGACCACTCCTACGAGCAGTACTTC.

This clonotype has more than one count but fewer than ten. V usage is TRBV29-1 and J usage is TRBJ2-1; D call uncertain. The CDR3 length is 13 residues. Germline values: CDR1 SQVTM, CDR2 ANQGSEA. Trimming left V 3 bases short and J 4 bases short, with 10 bases between. The chain's CDR3 is CSVEGMVYNEQFF. The CDR3 DNA reads TGCAGCGTTGAGGGGATGGTATACAATGAGCAGTTCTTC.

This clonotype was seen many times. CDR3 residues: CASSQDSHLEQYF. The CDR3 region has the DNA TGTGCCAGCAGCCAAGATTCGCACCTCGAGCAGTACTTC. The V call is TRBV4-2, the J call TRBJ2-7; D gene unclear. CDR3 length: 13 residues. Germline CDR1 reads LGHNA; CDR2 reads YNFKEQ. The ends were cut back, 0 bases at V and 6 bases at J, with 9 bases in the middle.

This clonotype occurred many times. J is TRBJ2-3 and V is TRBV6-5, with 11 positions matching TRBD2. Losses at the gene ends were 6 bases for V and 1 base for J; bases not matched to a gene: 3. Germline-derived CDR1 and CDR2 are MNHEY and SVGAGI. This CDR3 is 15 amino acids long. The CDR3 sequence: CASRGGLAGTDTQYF. The CDR3 region has the DNA TGTGCCAGCAGAGGGGGACTAGCGGGCACAGATACGCAGTATTTT.

This clonotype was detected a few times. V is TRBV7-6 and J is TRBJ2-5, with D perhaps matching TRBD1 (6 bases). Germline assignment: CDR1 SGHVS and CDR2 FNYEAQ. The CDR3 spans 13 residues. Trimming shortened V by 5 bases and J by 1 base, and 8 bases separated the two germline ends. As DNA, the CDR3 is TGTGCCAGCAGCCGGACAGTCCAAGAGACCCAGTACTTC. Its translation is CASSRTVQETQYF. Together with reference TRBV7-6 and TRBJ2-5, the CDR3 gives the full variable domain: GAGVSQSPRYKVTKRGQDVALRCDPISGHVSLYWYRQALGQGPEFLTYFNYEAQQDKSGLPNDRFSAERPEGSISTLTIQRTEQRDSAMYRCASSRTVQETQYFGPGTRLLVL.

V is TRBV27 and J is TRBJ1-1; TRBD1 is a possible D gene (5 bases). This CDR3 is 13 amino acids long. The V end was cut by 3 bases, the J end by 4 bases, with 9 bases between. Germline assignment: CDR1 MNHEY and CDR2 SMNVEV (reference sequence). CDR3 loop: CASSFSGGTEAFF. CDR3 in DNA: TGTGCCAGCAGTTTTTCGGGGGGCACTGAAGCTTTCTTT.

This chain's CDR3 is CASSGGTDTQYF. The CDR3 bases are TGTGCCAGCTCCGGGGGCACAGATACGCAGTATTTT. The chain links TRBV7-9 to TRBJ2-3, with a tentative D call TRBD2 (5 bases). The CDR3 extends over 12 amino acids. CDR1 is SEHNR and CDR2 is FQNEAQ in the germline V gene (reference sequence). Trimming pared 8 bases from V and 1 base from J, leaving 7 bases between.

V gene TRBV5-1 combines with J gene TRBJ2-2; D may be TRBD2 (6 bases). CDR1 is SGHRS and CDR2 is YFSETQ in the germline V gene. Trimming took off 5 bases at V and 2 bases at J, with 13 bases between the two ends. The CDR3 is 15 amino acids. CDR3 sequence: CASRQRTSNTGELFF. In nucleotides, the CDR3 is TGCGCCAGCAGACAACGAACTAGCAACACCGGGGAGCTGTTTTTT.